This T cell receptor (beta chain) was observed in a study of blood T cell repertoires in COVID-19. Background on the study: Italy, Spain and the United States were the sources of the convalescent and acute COVID-19 samples.

The age range of participants was about 18 to 90 years, with residence in about two dozen US areas. Which cohort a participant joined came from the clinical history participants gave. This clone was detected once. Original methodology: Amplifying reference gene primers gave estimates of nucleated cell counts. The protocol was immunoSEQ multiplex PCR, while the TCRdb copy is restricted to in-frame clones and leaves out a portion. The DNA was the basis for D and trimming; V, J and clone size are from that table. The table lists about 240,000 clones, 80% to 90% of them singletons. The CDR3 extends over 17 amino acids. Germline CDR1 is MGHRA and CDR2 is YSYEKL. The V end lost 0 bases, the J end lost 4 bases, and 18 bases lay between the germline ends.

The clonotype comes from a woman aged 25-40 years with acute COVID-19. The V gene is TRBV4-1, the J gene TRBJ1-2; weak D call: TRBD1 (5 bases). Input material: PBMCs or T cells enriched from blood (not recorded which). CDR3 in amino acids: CASSQEGVQFQGYGYTF. The CDR3 nucleotides read TGCGCCAGCAGCCAAGAAGGGGTCCAATTTCAGGGCTATGGCTACACCTTC.